The subject of this entry is one T cell receptor (beta chain). Authors' methods: How many nucleated cells were present was estimated from reference gene primer amplification. Libraries were prepared by immunoSEQ multiplex PCR; TCRdb keeps only in-frame clonotypes and omits some of them. V, J and clone size were drawn from that table, and D and trimming were deduced from the DNA. The sample has under 450,000 clones, roughly 86% seen once; the top ten hold around 1.1%. V lost 1 base, J lost 6 bases, and 8 bases lay in between. The CDR3 consists of 13 residues. In germline, CDR1 is SGHNT, CDR2 YYREEE (reference sequence). This sample was taken from a study of blood T cell repertoires in COVID-19. Overall study: Material from acute and convalescent COVID-19 was sourced from the United States, Italy and Spain. Sources were T cells, B-cell-depleted T cells, or PBMCs; the material itself was cDNA or gDNA.

V usage is TRBV5-4 and J usage is TRBJ2-1; the D gene is possibly TRBD2 (5 bases). Sequencing was carried out using peripheral blood. This sequence was found in a human donor with acute or convalescent COVID-19. The donor label of this sample is uncertain. The chain's CDR3 is CASSLHTSNEQFF. CDR3 DNA: TGTGCCAGCAGCTTGCATACTAGCAATGAGCAGTTCTTC.